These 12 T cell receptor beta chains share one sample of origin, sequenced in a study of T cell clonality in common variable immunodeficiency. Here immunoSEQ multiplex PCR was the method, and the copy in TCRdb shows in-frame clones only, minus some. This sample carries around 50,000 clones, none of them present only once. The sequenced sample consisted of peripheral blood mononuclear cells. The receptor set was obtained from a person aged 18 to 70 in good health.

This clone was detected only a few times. The DNA read from the CDR3 is TGCAGTGCTAGTGGTTATAGCGGGAGTGGTTACGAG. Translation gives CSASGYSGSGYE. The complete CDR3 sequence is CSASGYSGSGYEQYF. The rearrangement links TRBV20-1 to TRBJ2-7; 9 nucleotides match TRBD2. The read gets to within 3 residues of the CDR3 end, and the germline J gene fills in the rest. Germline V gives CDR1 DFQATT, CDR2 SNEGSKA (reference sequence). This CDR3 region has 15 residues. The J segment lost 4 bases and the V segment lost 3 bases, leaving 10 bases of the junction unmatched.

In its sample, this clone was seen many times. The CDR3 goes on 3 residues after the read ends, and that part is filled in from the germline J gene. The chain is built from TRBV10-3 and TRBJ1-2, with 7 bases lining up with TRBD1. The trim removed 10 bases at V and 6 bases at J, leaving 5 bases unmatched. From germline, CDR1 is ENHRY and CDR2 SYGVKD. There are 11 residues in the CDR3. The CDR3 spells CASRQGNGYTF. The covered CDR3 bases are TGTGCCAGCCGACAGGGCAATGGC.

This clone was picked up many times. CDR3 DNA (partial): TGTGCCAGCAGCTTGCTACAGTACACCGGGGAG. It codes for CASSLLQYTGE. In full, the CDR3 is CASSLLQYTGELFF. The chain carries TRBV5-4 and TRBJ2-2, with D unclear. The read halts 3 residues ahead of the CDR3 end, with the missing end drawn from the germline J gene. CDR3 size: 14 residues. V gave up 1 base and J gave up 3 bases, with 7 bases separating them. Per the germline V gene, CDR1 is SGHNT and CDR2 is YYREEE (reference sequence). Full variable domain (outside the CDR3, taken from reference TRBV5-4 and TRBJ2-2): ETGVTQSPTHLIKTRGQQVTLRCSSQSGHNTVSWYQQALGQGPQFIFQYYREEENGRGNFPPRFSGLQFPNYSSELNVNALELDDSALYLCASSLLQYTGELFFGEGSRLTVL.

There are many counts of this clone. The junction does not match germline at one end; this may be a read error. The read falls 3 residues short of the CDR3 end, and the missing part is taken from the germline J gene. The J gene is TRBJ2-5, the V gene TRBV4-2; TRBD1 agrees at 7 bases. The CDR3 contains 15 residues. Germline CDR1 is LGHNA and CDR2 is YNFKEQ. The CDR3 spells CASSPSRGLGETQYF. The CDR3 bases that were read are TGCGCCAGCAGCCCTTCTAGGGGGCTGGGAGAGACC.

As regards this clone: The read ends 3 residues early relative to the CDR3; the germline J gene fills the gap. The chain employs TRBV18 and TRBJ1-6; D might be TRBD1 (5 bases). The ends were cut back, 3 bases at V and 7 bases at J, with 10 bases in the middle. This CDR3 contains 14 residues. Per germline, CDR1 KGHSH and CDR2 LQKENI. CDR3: CASSPDQGNSPLHF. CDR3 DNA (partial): TGTGCCAGCTCACCCGATCAGGGAAATTCACCC.

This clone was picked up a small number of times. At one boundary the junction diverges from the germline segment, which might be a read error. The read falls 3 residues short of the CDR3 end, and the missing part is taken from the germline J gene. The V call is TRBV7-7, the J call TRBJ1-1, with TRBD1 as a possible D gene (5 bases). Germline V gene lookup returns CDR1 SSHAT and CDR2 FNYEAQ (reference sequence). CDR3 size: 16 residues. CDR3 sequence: CASSPGPRGVTDTAFF. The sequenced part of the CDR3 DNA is TGTGCTAGCAGCCCAGGGCCCCGCGGTGTCACAGATACG.

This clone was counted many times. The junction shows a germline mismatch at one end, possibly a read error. The CDR3: CASSQEAGQGRGYEQYF. CDR3 DNA (partial): TGCGCCAGCAGCCAAGAAGCGGGACAGGGGAGGGGGTACGAG. This chain links TRBV4-2 with TRBJ2-7; TRBD1 aligns across 10 bases. The read ends 3 residues early relative to the CDR3; the germline J gene fills the gap. Germline CDR1 is LGHNA and CDR2 is YNFKEQ. The length of the CDR3 is 17 residues.

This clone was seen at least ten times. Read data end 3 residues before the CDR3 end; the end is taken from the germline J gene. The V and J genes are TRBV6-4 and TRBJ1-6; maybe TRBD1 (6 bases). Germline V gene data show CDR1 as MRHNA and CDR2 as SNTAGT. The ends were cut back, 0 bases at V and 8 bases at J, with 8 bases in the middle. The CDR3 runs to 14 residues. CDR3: CASSDSGAHSPLHF. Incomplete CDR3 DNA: TGTGCCAGCAGTGACTCGGGGGCGCATTCACCC.

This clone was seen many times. The covered CDR3 bases are TGCGCCAGCAGCCAAGATCCCGCGGGCGAA. It is translated as CASSQDPAGE. The complete CDR3 reads CASSQDPAGEAFF. The V call is TRBV4-1, the J call TRBJ1-1, with D hard to call. The CDR3 end is not reached by the read, which stops 3 residues before it; the germline J gene fills it in. The CDR3 is made up of 13 amino acids. CDR1 is MGHRA and CDR2 is YSYEKL in the germline V gene.

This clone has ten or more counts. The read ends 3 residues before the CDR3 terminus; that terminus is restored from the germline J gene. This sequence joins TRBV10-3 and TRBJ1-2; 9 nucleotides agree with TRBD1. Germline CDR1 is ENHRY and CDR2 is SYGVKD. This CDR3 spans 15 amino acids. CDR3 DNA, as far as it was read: TGTGCCATCAGTGAGAGCGGGACAGGGATGGAGACC. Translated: CAISESGTGMET. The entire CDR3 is CAISESGTGMETYTF.

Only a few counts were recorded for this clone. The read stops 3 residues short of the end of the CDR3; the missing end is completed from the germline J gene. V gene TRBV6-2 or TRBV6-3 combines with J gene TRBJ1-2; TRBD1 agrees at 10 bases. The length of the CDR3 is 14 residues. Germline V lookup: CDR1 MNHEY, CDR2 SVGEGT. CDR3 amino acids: CASSYSTGGYDYTF. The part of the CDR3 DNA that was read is TGTGCCAGCAGTTACTCGACAGGGGGCTACGAC.

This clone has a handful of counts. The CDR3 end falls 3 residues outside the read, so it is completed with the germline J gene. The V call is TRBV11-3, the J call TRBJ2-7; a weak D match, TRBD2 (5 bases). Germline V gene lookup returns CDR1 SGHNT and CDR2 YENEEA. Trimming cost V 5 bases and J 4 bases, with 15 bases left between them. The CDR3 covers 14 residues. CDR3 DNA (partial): TGTGCCAGCAGCCAGCGAAGCGGCGCATACGAG. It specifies CASSQRSGAYE. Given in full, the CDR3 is CASSQRSGAYEQYF.